The 6 T cell receptor beta chains below were found in one sample sequenced in a study of a mutant IDH1 vaccine in newly diagnosed glioma. Libraries were prepared by immunoSEQ multiplex PCR; TCRdb keeps only in-frame clonotypes and omits some of them. The data show tens of thousands of clones, 82% seen once. Described time point: week 47, end of study. What each vaccine dose contained was 300 ug of mutant IDH1 20-mer peptide, accompanied by topical imiquimod. These receptors' targets are unknown. The sample here was PBMCs, taken from a glioma patient whose treatment included an IDH1 peptide vaccine. These receptor sequences come from a man aged 18 to 35 with glioma. Some clones in this sample may be carry-over from other donors' samples.

The rearrangement uses TRBV7-9 and TRBJ1-6, with unresolved D. V lost 1 base, J lost 10 bases, and 5 bases lay in between. The CDR3 extends over 12 amino acids. Germline V lookup: CDR1 SEHNR, CDR2 FQNEAQ (reference sequence). The CDR3 coding sequence is TGTGCCAGCAGCTTAGTGGAGTCACCCCTCCACTTT. It encodes CASSLVESPLHF. The full variable domain, its missing parts supplied by reference TRBV7-9 and TRBJ1-6, is DTGVSQNPRHKITKRGQNVTFRCDPISEHNRLYWYRQTLGQGPEFLTYFQNEAQLEKSRLLSDRFSAERPKGSFSTLEIQRTEQGDSAMYLCASSLVESPLHFGNGTRLTVT.

The chain combines TRBV5-1 with TRBJ2-1; maybe TRBD1 (6 bases). Germline lookup yields CDR1 SGHRS and CDR2 YFSETQ. This CDR3 is built from 16 residues. Trimming removed 2 bases at V and 4 bases at J, with 16 bases between. CDR3 loop: CASSFLESGAYNEQFF. In nucleotides, the CDR3 is TGCGCCAGCAGCTTTCTCGAATCAGGGGCATACAATGAGCAGTTCTTC.

The J gene is TRBJ2-3, the V gene TRBV30, with D perhaps matching TRBD2 (7 bases). This CDR3 has 11 amino acids. Looked up from germline, CDR1 is GTSNPN and CDR2 is SVGIG (reference sequence). V dropped 2 bases and J dropped 12 bases, with 12 bases sitting between them. Here the CDR3 DNA reads TGTGCCTGGAGTACCGGGGGGCCCCAGTATTTT. Translated, it gives CAWSTGGPQYF.

This clone was seen only a few times. The chain links TRBV5-1 to TRBJ1-2; 7 nucleotides align to TRBD1. Germline values: CDR1 SGHRS, CDR2 YFSETQ. This CDR3 is 15 amino acids long. V was pared by 4 bases and J by 4 bases, with 10 bases of the junction left unmatched. CDR3 loop: CASSPSVGQTYGYTF. For the CDR3, the DNA is TGCGCCAGCAGCCCGAGTGTGGGACAGACCTATGGCTACACCTTC.

As DNA, the CDR3 is TGTGCCTGGAGTGTGGTCTGGTTGGGGGGAGCTTTCTTT. Translation: CAWSVVWLGGAFF. This chain joins TRBV30 and TRBJ1-1; TRBD1 might be the D (5 bases). Germline V CDR1 and CDR2: GTSNPN, SVGIG (reference sequence). Between the trimmed V and J ends, which lost 0 bases and 10 bases, there was a span of 15 bases. The CDR3 is 13 amino acids.

V and J are TRBV5-1 and TRBJ2-5; no firm D call. CDR3 length equals 14 residues. The germline gives CDR1 SGHRS, CDR2 YFSETQ. Trimming took 0 bases from V and 1 from J, leaving 7 bases between them. CDR3 sequence reads: CASSLEWSQETQYF. CDR3 DNA sequence: TGCGCCAGCAGCTTGGAGTGGTCCCAAGAGACCCAGTACTTC.